These 25 T cell receptor beta chains came from one sample sequenced in a study of T cell responses to AZD1222 COVID-19 vaccine. Method: immunoSEQ multiplex PCR; TCRdb's copy keeps in-frame clones and lacks some. Of about 180,000 clones in the sample, 88% were seen once. Sequencing used peripheral blood, obtained 28 days after the second AZD1222 dose. These receptors originate from an adult who received the AZD1222 COVID-19 vaccine.

The V and J genes are TRBV7-2 and TRBJ2-3; TRBD2 matches 12 bases. The CDR3 runs to 17 residues. V was clipped by 1 base and J by 0 bases; unmatched bases: 2. Germline lookup yields CDR1 SGHTA and CDR2 FQGNSA. The DNA for the CDR3 is TGTGCCAGCAGCTTAGATCTAGCGGGGGGGAGCACAGATACGCAGTATTTT. Its protein product is CASSLDLAGGSTDTQYF.

The chain couples TRBV6-2 or TRBV6-3 to TRBJ2-1, with TRBD1 identical over 11 bases. The CDR3 extends over 15 amino acids. The junction had 6 bases not matched to a gene; V was cut back by 4 bases and J by 7 bases. Per germline, CDR1 MNHEY and CDR2 SVGEGT. In DNA, the CDR3 is TGTGCCAGCAGTTTAGGGACAGGGGGTTGGAATGAGCAGTTCTTC. Its translation: CASSLGTGGWNEQFF.

The chain carries TRBV6-6 and TRBJ2-3; no firm D call. The V end lost 10 bases, the J end lost 0 bases, and 8 bases lay between the germline ends. Germline CDR1 is MNHNY and CDR2 is SVGAGI (reference sequence). The CDR3 contains 12 residues. The CDR3 nucleotides are TGTGCCACCCACGACAGCACAGATACGCAGTATTTT. This encodes CATHDSTDTQYF.

The chain recombines TRBV6-2 or TRBV6-3 with TRBJ1-6; 10 nucleotides match TRBD1. There are 16 residues in the CDR3. The V gene's germline CDR1 is MNHEY and CDR2 SVGEGT. V was pared by 6 bases and J by 6 bases, with 8 bases of the junction left unmatched. CDR3 coding DNA: TGTGCCAGCAGCCGGGACAGGGGCGTGAGTAATTCACCCCTCCACTTT. It specifies CASSRDRGVSNSPLHF.

V gene TRBV7-6 combines with J gene TRBJ2-7; 7 bases fit TRBD1. The germline gives CDR1 SGHVS, CDR2 FNYEAQ. Trimming took 5 bases from V and 3 from J; bases not matched to a gene: 10. The CDR3 has 15 amino acids. CDR3 coding DNA: TGTGCCAGCAGCCCGACCGAGGGGGCCAACTACGAGCAGTACTTC. Amino acid sequence: CASSPTEGANYEQYF.

The chain is built from TRBV25-1 and TRBJ2-7, with D unresolved. V lost 4 bases, J lost 2 bases, and 9 bases lay in between. Germline assignment: CDR1 MGHDK and CDR2 SYGVNS. The CDR3 loop spans 13 amino acids. CDR3 residues: CASSGTVPYEQYF. The DNA of the CDR3 is TGTGCCAGCAGTGGAACAGTGCCCTACGAGCAGTACTTC.

The V gene is TRBV6-5, the J gene TRBJ1-2; 10 nucleotides line up with TRBD1. J was trimmed by 6 bases and V by 7 bases; bases with no gene match: 5. Germline values: CDR1 MNHEY, CDR2 SVGAGI. This CDR3 is built from 13 residues. In DNA, the CDR3 is TGTGCCAGCATGAAGACAGGGGGCGATGGCTACACCTTC. As protein: CASMKTGGDGYTF.

V and J are TRBV5-4 and TRBJ1-2; TRBD1 agrees at 12 bases. V was clipped by 1 base and J by 6 bases; unmatched bases: 7. This CDR3 region has 16 residues. Germline lookup yields CDR1 SGHNT and CDR2 YYREEE (reference sequence). CDR3 nucleotides: TGTGCCAGCAGCTTGTTGGGCCGGGACAGGGGGCATGGCTACACCTTC. Its protein product is CASSLLGRDRGHGYTF. Full variable domain (missing parts from reference TRBV5-4 and TRBJ1-2): ETGVTQSPTHLIKTRGQQVTLRCSSQSGHNTVSWYQQALGQGPQFIFQYYREEENGRGNFPPRFSGLQFPNYSSELNVNALELDDSALYLCASSLLGRDRGHGYTFGSGTRLTVV.

This clone has more than one count but fewer than ten. The rearrangement links TRBV30 to TRBJ1-6; D gene unclear. Germline V gene data show CDR1 as GTSNPN and CDR2 as SVGIG (reference sequence). The CDR3 has 18 residues. Trimming left V 2 bases short and J 0 bases short, with 17 bases between. As DNA, the CDR3 is TGTGCCTGGAGTTTGGTGGTTGGGCCGAGCTCCTATAATTCACCCCTCCACTTT. Amino acid sequence: CAWSLVVGPSSYNSPLHF.

The chain couples TRBV9 to TRBJ2-3; 7 nucleotides line up with TRBD2. Trimming cost V 2 bases and J 4 bases; bases outside gene matches: 7. The length of the CDR3 is 15 residues. Germline CDR1 and CDR2: SGDLS and YYNGEE. CDR3 bases: TGTGCCAGCAGCGTTTCCGGGACTATGCCAGATACGCAGTATTTT. The encoded protein is CASSVSGTMPDTQYF.

The chain carries TRBV19 and TRBJ1-3, with no clear D. This CDR3 is 15 amino acids long. V was trimmed by 4 bases and J by 4 bases, leaving 14 bases between them. The V gene's germline CDR1 is LNHDA and CDR2 SQIVND (reference sequence). The CDR3 is CASSREGKPGNTIYF. The CDR3 bases are TGTGCCAGTAGTAGGGAGGGAAAACCCGGAAACACCATATATTTT.

About this clone itself: The sample has other DNA sequences that encode this CDR3 too. The genes are TRBV6-1 and TRBJ1-1; D call uncertain. This CDR3 spans 13 amino acids. Germline loops: CDR1 MNHNS, CDR2 SASEGT. Trimming stripped 2 bases from V and 2 bases from J, with 6 bases between. The CDR3 DNA sequence: TGTGCCAGCAGTGAAAAGCCAAACACTGAAGCTTTCTTT. Translating it yields CASSEKPNTEAFF.

This chain links TRBV7-6 with TRBJ1-6; TRBD1 matches at 7 bases. Germline V gene sequence: CDR1 SGHVS, CDR2 FNYEAQ. Trimming at V came to 6 bases and at J to 5 bases, leaving 13 bases not matched to a gene. CDR3 size: 17 residues. The CDR3 reads CASSPTPDRADNSPLHF. The CDR3 DNA reads as TGTGCCAGCAGTCCAACACCCGACAGGGCCGATAATTCACCCCTCCACTTT.

The J gene is TRBJ2-7, the V gene TRBV15; 7 bases agree with TRBD1. Germline lookup yields CDR1 LNHNV and CDR2 YYDKDF (reference sequence). The V gene end was trimmed by 3 bases and the J gene end by 2 bases; junction bases not matched to a gene: 7. This CDR3 is built from 15 residues. CDR3 coding DNA: TGTGCCACCAGCAGTCCGACCGGGACAGCCTACGAGCAGTACTTC. Translating it yields CATSSPTGTAYEQYF.

The chain has TRBV5-4 and TRBJ2-3; 16 bases are shared with TRBD2. Germline CDR1 and CDR2: SGHNT and YYREEE (reference sequence). After removal of 4 bases from V and 2 bases from J, the junction contained 10 bases not matched to a gene. There are 19 residues in the CDR3. The CDR3: CASSRAGTSGGGNTDTQYF. The CDR3 DNA sequence: TGTGCCAGCAGCCGAGCCGGGACTAGCGGGGGGGGGAACACAGATACGCAGTATTTT.

The V gene is TRBV4-2, the J gene TRBJ1-1, with a tentative D call TRBD1 (5 bases). Germline V lookup: CDR1 LGHNA, CDR2 YNFKEQ. V was pared by 1 base and J by 4 bases, with 13 bases between. The CDR3 totals 15 residues. CDR3 sequence (DNA): TGTGCCAGCAGCCAAGGTGAGGGGAGCGGCACTGAAGCTTTCTTT. This codes for CASSQGEGSGTEAFF.

The CDR3 reads CASSFRTGKDEQYF. The CDR3, as DNA: TGTGCCAGCAGCTTTCGGACAGGCAAGGACGAGCAGTACTTC. The chain recombines TRBV7-9 with TRBJ2-7, with TRBD1 matching 7 bases. The CDR3 is made up of 14 amino acids. CDR1 and CDR2 from the germline V gene are SEHNR and FQNEAQ (reference sequence). The junction had 7 bases not matched to a gene; V was cut back by 3 bases and J by 5 bases.

The CDR3 is CASSVDSDTQYF. The CDR3 DNA reads TGTGCCAGCAGCGTAGATTCGGATACGCAGTATTTT. The J gene is TRBJ2-3, the V gene TRBV9; no definite D call. Germline V gives CDR1 SGDLS, CDR2 YYNGEE. The CDR3 is made up of 12 amino acids. Between the trimmed V and J ends, which lost 0 bases and 6 bases, there was a span of 5 bases.

The chain has TRBV7-2 and TRBJ2-3, with TRBD2 matching over 13 bases. The CDR3 sequence is 16 residues long. After removal of 5 bases from V and 2 bases from J, the junction contained 4 bases not matched to a gene. Germline CDR1 reads SGHTA; CDR2 reads FQGNSA. CDR3 DNA sequence: TGTGCCAGCAGCCGGACTAGCGGGGGCCTCACAGATACGCAGTATTTT. Amino acid sequence: CASSRTSGGLTDTQYF.

This rearrangement joins TRBV18 to TRBJ1-1; D remains ambiguous. The CDR3 contains 13 residues. The germline CDR1 and CDR2 sequences are KGHSH and LQKENI. V was trimmed by 7 bases and J by 6 bases, leaving 15 bases between them. The DNA for the CDR3 is TGTGCCAGCTACATAACGTCGGGCGCTGAAGCTTTCTTT. Residues: CASYITSGAEAFF.

Concerning this clone: Other DNA sequences in the same sample also yield this CDR3. The chain uses TRBV30 and TRBJ1-3; D gene uncertain. V dropped 3 bases and J dropped 4 bases, with 4 bases sitting between them. Germline CDR1 and CDR2: GTSNPN and SVGIG (reference sequence). CDR3 size: 11 residues. DNA of the CDR3: TGTGCCTGGAGGGAGGGAAACACCATATATTTT. Its translation: CAWREGNTIYF.

This sequence joins TRBV6-1 and TRBJ1-6, with unresolved D. This CDR3 has 14 residues. Germline V gene lookup returns CDR1 MNHNS and CDR2 SASEGT. Deletions cut 1 base from V and 6 bases from J, with 7 bases between. DNA for the CDR3: TGTGCCAGCAGTGAAGGAGTCAGTAATTCACCCCTCCACTTT. Translating gives CASSEGVSNSPLHF.

The J gene is TRBJ2-7, the V gene TRBV5-1; possibly TRBD1 for D (5 bases). Germline V lookup: CDR1 SGHRS, CDR2 YFSETQ. V lost 3 bases and J lost 5, with 12 bases in between. This CDR3 spans 13 amino acids. The CDR3 region has the DNA TGCGCCAGCAGCTCAGGACAAGCTAACGAGCAGTACTTC. Protein product: CASSSGQANEQYF. The full variable domain, rest sourced from reference TRBV5-1 and TRBJ2-7, is KAGVTQTPRYLIKTRGQQVTLSCSPISGHRSVSWYQQTPGQGLQFLFEYFSETQRNKGNFPGRFSGRQFSNSRSEMNVSTLELGDSALYLCASSSGQANEQYFGPGTRLTVT.

The chain's CDR3 is CASSYSQGDQPQHF. CDR3 nucleotides: TGTGCCAGCAGTTACTCACAGGGGGACCAGCCCCAGCATTTT. V and J are TRBV6-6 and TRBJ1-5, with 8 bases fitting TRBD1. The CDR3 length is 14 residues. Germline lookup yields CDR1 MNHNY and CDR2 SVGAGI (reference sequence). The junction had 2 bases not matched to a gene; V was cut back by 0 bases and J by 7 bases.

The rearrangement links TRBV7-2 to TRBJ2-7, with TRBD2 matching over 11 bases. This CDR3 contains 16 residues. CDR1 and CDR2 from the germline V gene are SGHTA and FQGNSA. V lost 5 bases and J lost 4; bases outside the gene matches: 10. Here the CDR3 reads CASSPLGLAGGYEQYF. Here the CDR3 DNA reads TGTGCCAGCAGCCCCCTCGGGCTAGCGGGGGGATACGAGCAGTACTTC.